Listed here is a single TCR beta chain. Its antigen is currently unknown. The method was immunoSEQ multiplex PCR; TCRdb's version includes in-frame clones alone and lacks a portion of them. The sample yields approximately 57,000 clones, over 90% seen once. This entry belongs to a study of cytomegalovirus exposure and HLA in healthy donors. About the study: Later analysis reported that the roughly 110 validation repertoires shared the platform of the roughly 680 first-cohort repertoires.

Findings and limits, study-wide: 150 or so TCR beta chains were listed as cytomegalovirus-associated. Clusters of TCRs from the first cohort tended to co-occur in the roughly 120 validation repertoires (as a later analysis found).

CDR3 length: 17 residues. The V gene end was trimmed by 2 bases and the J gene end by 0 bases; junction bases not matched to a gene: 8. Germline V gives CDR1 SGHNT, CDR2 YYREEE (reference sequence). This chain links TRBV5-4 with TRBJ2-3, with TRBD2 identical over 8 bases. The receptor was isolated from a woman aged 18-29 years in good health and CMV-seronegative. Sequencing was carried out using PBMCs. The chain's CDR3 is CASSFRASSGSTDTQYF. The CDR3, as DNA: TGTGCCAGCAGCTTTAGGGCCTCTAGCGGGAGCACAGATACGCAGTATTTT.